In its sample, the clone carrying this T cell receptor (beta chain) was seen a few times. The CDR3 is made up of 16 amino acids. Germline V gene lookup returns CDR1 SGHRS and CDR2 YFSETQ. Trimming removed 10 bases from V and 5 bases from J, with 22 bases in between. This sample is part of a study of cytomegalovirus exposure and HLA in healthy donors. 60 Vbeta and 13 Jbeta primers were used in PCR. Measured with immunoSEQ multiplex PCR; TCRdb has only the in-frame clones, and not every one. The repertoire consists of approximately 100,000 clones, with approximately 70% occurring once and the leading ten covering 3% to 4%.

The source is a man aged 25-40 years in good health and CMV-seropositive. The sequencing sample was made of PBMCs. This chain joins TRBV5-1 and TRBJ1-6, with D unresolved. In DNA, the CDR3 is TGCGCCCACCACTTCCCGGCCGGCGGGGATAATTCACCCCTCCACTTT. It encodes CAHHFPAGGDNSPLHF.